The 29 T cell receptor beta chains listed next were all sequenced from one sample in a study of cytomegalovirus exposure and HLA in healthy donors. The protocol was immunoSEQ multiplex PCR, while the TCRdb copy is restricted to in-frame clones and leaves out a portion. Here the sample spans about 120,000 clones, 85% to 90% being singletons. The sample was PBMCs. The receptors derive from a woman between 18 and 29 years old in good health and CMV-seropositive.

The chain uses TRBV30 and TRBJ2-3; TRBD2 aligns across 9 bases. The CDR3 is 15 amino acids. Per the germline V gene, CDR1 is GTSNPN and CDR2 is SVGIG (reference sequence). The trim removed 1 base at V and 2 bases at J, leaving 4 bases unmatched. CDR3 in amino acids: CAWSGAGGPTDTQYF. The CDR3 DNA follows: TGTGCCTGGAGTGGAGCGGGAGGCCCCACAGATACGCAGTATTTT.

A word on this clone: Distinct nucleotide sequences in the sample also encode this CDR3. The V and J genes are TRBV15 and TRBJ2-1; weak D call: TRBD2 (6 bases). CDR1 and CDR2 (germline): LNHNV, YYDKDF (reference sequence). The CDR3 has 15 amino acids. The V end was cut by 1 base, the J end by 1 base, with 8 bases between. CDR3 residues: CATSRGSGSYNEQFF. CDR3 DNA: TGTGCCACCAGCAGAGGTAGCGGATCCTACAATGAGCAGTTCTTC.

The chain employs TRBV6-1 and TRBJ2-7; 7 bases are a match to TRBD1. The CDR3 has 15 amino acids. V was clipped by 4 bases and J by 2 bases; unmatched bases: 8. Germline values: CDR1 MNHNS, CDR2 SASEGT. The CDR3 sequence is CASSVTGTAAYEQYF. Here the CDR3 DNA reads TGTGCCAGCAGTGTAACCGGGACAGCTGCCTACGAGCAGTACTTC.

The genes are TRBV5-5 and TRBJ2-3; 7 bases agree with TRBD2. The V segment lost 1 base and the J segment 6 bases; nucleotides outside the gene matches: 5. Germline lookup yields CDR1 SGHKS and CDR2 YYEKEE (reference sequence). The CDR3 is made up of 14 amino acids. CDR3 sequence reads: CASSLRRETDTQYF. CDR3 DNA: TGTGCCAGCAGCTTGCGGCGGGAGACTGATACGCAGTATTTT.

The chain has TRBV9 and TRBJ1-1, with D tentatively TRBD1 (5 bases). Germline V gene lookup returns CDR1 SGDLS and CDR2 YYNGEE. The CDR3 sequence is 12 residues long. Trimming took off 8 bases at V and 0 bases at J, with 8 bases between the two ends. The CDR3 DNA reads TGTGCCAGTCGGGGGGTGAACACTGAAGCTTTCTTT. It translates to CASRGVNTEAFF.

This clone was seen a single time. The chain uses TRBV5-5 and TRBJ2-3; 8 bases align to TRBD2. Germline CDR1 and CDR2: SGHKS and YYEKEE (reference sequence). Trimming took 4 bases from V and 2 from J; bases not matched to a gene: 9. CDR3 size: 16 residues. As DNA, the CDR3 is TGTGCCAGCAGCCCATTTGCGGGAGGAATCACAGATACGCAGTATTTT. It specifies CASSPFAGGITDTQYF.

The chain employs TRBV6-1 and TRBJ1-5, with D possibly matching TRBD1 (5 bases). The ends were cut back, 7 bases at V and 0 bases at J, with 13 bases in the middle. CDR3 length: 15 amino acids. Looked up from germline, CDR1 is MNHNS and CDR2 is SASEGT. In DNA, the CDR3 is TGTGCCAGCACCGGACAAACCTTTAGCAATCAGCCCCAGCATTTT. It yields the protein CASTGQTFSNQPQHF.

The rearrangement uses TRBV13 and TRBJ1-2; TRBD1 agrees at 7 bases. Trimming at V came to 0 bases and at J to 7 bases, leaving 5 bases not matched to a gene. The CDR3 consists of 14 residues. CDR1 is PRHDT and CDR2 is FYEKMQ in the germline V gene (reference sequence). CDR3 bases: TGTGCCAGCAGCTTAGGAGGGGGCGCGGGTGGCTACACCTTC. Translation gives CASSLGGGAGGYTF.

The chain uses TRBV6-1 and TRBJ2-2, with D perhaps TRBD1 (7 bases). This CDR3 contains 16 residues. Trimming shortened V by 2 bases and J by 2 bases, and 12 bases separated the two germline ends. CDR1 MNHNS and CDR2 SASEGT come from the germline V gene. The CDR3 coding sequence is TGTGCCAGCAGTGAATGGAGGGGGCAAAACACCGGGGAGCTGTTTTTT. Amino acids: CASSEWRGQNTGELFF.

The CDR3 sequence: CSVVGGAGNTEAFF. CDR3 in DNA: TGCAGCGTTGTTGGAGGGGCTGGGAACACTGAAGCTTTCTTT. The rearrangement joins TRBV29-1 to TRBJ1-1, with D possibly matching TRBD1 (5 bases). Trimming took 4 bases from V and 1 from J, leaving 13 bases between them. Germline values: CDR1 SQVTM, CDR2 ANQGSEA. The CDR3 contains 14 residues. The full variable domain, rest sourced from reference TRBV29-1 and TRBJ1-1, is SAVISQKPSRDICQRGTSLTIQCQVDSQVTMMFWYRQQPGQSLTLIATANQGSEATYESGFVIDKFPISRPNLTFSTLTVSNMSPEDSSIYLCSVVGGAGNTEAFFGQGTRLTVV.

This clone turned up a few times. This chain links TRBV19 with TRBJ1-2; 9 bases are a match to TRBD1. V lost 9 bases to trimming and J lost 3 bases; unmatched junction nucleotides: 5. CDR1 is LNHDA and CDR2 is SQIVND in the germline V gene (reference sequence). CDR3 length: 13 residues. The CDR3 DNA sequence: TGTGCCAGCCAGGGACAGGGTGACTATGGCTACACCTTC. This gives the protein CASQGQGDYGYTF.

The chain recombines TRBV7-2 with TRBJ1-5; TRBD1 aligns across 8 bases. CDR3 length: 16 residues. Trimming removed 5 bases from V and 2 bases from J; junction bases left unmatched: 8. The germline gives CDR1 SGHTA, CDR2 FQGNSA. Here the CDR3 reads CASSPQTGAGNQPQHF. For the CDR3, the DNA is TGTGCCAGCAGCCCGCAGACAGGGGCCGGCAATCAGCCCCAGCATTTT.

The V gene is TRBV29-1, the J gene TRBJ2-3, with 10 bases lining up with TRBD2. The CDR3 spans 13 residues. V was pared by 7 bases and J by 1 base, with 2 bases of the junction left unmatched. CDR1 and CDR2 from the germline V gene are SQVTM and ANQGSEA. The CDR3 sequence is CSAGTSGTDTQYF. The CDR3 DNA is TGCAGCGCCGGGACTAGCGGCACAGATACGCAGTATTTT.

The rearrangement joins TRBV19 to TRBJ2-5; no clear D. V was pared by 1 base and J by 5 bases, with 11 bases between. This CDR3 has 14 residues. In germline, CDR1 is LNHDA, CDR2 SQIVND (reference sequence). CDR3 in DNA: TGTGCCAGTAGTATAGTCGGAGATAAGGAGACCCAGTACTTC. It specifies CASSIVGDKETQYF.

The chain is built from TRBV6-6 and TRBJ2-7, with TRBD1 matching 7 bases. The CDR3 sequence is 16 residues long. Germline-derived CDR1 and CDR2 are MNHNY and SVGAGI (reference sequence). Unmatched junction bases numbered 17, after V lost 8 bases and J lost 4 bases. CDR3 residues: CASVKAHRGLLYEQYF. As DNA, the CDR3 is TGTGCCAGCGTAAAGGCTCACAGGGGATTGCTTTACGAGCAGTACTTC.

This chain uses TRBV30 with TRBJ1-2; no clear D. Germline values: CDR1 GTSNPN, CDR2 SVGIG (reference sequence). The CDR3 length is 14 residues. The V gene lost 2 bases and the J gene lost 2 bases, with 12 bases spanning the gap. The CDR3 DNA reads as TGTGCCTGGAGTCCTGATCAGGTCAACTATGGCTACACCTTC. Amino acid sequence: CAWSPDQVNYGYTF.

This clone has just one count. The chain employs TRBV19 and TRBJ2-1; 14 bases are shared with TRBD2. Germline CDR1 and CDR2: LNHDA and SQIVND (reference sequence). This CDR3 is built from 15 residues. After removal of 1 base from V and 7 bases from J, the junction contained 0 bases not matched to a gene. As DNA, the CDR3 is TGTGCCAGTAGTATAGGGACTAGCGGGAGGAATGAGCAGTTCTTC. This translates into CASSIGTSGRNEQFF.

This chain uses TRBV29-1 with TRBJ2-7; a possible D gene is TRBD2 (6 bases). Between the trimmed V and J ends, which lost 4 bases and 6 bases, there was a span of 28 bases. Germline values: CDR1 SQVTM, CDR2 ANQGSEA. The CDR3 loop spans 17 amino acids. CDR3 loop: CSVAGVSGHPQRSEQYF. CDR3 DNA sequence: TGCAGCGTTGCGGGGGTTTCGGGGCACCCTCAACGGAGCGAGCAGTACTTC.

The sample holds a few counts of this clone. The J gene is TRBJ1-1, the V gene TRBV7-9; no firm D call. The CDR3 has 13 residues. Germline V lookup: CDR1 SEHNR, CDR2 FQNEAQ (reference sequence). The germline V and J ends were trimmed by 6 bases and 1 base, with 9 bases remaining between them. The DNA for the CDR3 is TGTGCCAGCAGGGTACGGGGGAACACTGAAGCTTTCTTT. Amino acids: CASRVRGNTEAFF.

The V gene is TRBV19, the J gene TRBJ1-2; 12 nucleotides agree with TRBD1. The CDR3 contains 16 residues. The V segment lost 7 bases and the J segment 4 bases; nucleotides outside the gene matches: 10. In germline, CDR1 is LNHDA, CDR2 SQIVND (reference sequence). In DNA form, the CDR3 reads TGTGCCAGTAACCGGGACAGGGGGCCCGGTGGCTATGGCTACACCTTC. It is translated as CASNRDRGPGGYGYTF.

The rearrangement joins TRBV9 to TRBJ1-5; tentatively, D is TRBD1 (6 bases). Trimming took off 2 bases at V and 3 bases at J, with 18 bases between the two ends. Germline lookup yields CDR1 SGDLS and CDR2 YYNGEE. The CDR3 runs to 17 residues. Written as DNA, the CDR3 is TGTGCCAGCAGCGTTGACAGGTCCGCTTACCTCAATCAGCCCCAGCATTTT. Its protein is CASSVDRSAYLNQPQHF.

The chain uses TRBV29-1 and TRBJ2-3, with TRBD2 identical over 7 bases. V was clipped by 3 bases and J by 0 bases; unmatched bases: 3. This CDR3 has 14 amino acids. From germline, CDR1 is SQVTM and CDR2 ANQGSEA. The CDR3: CSVEFSGSTDTQYF. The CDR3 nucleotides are TGCAGCGTTGAGTTTAGCGGGAGCACAGATACGCAGTATTTT.

The CDR3 loop reads CASRGAGQWSYNEQFF. In DNA form, the CDR3 reads TGTGCCAGCAGGGGCGCCGGACAGTGGTCCTACAATGAGCAGTTCTTC. This sequence joins TRBV11-2 and TRBJ2-1; weak D call: TRBD1 (6 bases). This CDR3 comprises 16 residues. V was clipped by 6 bases and J by 1 base, with 16 bases between them. Germline-derived CDR1 and CDR2 are SGHAT and FQNNGV. Drawing the rest from reference TRBV11-2 and TRBJ2-1, the complete variable domain is EAGVAQSPRYKIIEKRQSVAFWCNPISGHATLYWYQQILGQGPKLLIQFQNNGVVDDSQLPKDRFSAERLKGVDSTLKIQPAKLEDSAVYLCASRGAGQWSYNEQFFGPGTRLTVL.

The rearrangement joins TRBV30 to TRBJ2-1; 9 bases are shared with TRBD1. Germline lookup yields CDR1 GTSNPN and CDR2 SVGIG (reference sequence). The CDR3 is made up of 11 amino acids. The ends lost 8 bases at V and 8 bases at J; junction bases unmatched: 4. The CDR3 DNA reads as TGTGCCGGGGACAGGGTGGATGAGCAGTTCTTC. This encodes CAGDRVDEQFF.

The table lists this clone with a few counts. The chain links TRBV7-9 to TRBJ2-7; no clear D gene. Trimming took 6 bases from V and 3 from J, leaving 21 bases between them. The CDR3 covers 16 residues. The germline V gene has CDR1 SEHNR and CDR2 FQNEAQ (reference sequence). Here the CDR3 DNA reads TGTGCCAGCAGTTCAACGCTCGGAGAAGTGGGCTACGAGCAGTACTTC. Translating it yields CASSSTLGEVGYEQYF.

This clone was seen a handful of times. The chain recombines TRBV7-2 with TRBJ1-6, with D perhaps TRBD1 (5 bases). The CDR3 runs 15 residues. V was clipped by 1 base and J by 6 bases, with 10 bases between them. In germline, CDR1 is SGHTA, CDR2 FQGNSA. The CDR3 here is CASSLEGTGNSPLHF. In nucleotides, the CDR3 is TGTGCCAGCAGCTTAGAGGGGACTGGTAATTCACCCCTCCACTTT.

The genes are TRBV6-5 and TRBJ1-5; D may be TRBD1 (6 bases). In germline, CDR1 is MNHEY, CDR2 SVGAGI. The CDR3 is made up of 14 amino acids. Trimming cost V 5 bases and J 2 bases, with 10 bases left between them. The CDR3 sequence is CASSTNRGNQPQHF. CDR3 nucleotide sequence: TGTGCCAGCAGTACTAACAGGGGCAATCAGCCCCAGCATTTT.

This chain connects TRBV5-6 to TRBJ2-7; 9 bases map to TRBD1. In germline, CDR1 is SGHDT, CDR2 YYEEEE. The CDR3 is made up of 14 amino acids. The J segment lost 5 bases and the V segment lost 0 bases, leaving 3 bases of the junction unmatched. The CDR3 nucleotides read TGTGCCAGCAGCTTGGGGACAGGGGTGGACGAGCAGTACTTC. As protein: CASSLGTGVDEQYF.

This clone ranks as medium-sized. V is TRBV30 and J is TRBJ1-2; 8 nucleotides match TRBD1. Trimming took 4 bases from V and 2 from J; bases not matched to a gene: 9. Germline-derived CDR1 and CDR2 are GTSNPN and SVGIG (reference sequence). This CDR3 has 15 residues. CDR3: CAWTGTGDWNYGYTF. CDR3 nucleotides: TGTGCCTGGACCGGGACAGGTGATTGGAACTATGGCTACACCTTC. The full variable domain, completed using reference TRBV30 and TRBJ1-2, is SQTIHQWPATLVQPVGSPLSLECTVEGTSNPNLYWYRQAAGRGLQLLFYSVGIGQISSEVPQNLSASRPQDRQFILSSKKLLLSDSGFYLCAWTGTGDWNYGYTFGSGTRLTVV.